This entry concerns a single T cell receptor beta chain. This record belongs to a study of CD8 T cells in Susac syndrome. The RNA input was roughly 0.45 to 1 ug, and it was reverse transcribed with random hexamers. Amplification of TCR beta CDR3 used immunoSEQ multiplex PCR across 54 Vbeta and 13 Jbeta. TCRdb analysed the immunoSEQ multiplex PCR reads with MiXCR anew, one entry per CDR3 protein. The top ten hold roughly 0.15% of the sample, which has 150,000 to 200,000 distinct CDR3 sequences, about 95% seen once. The V gene lost 5 bases and the J gene lost 0 bases, with 9 bases spanning the gap. Per germline, CDR1 DFQATT and CDR2 SNEGSKA (reference sequence). CDR3 length equals 13 residues.

The source is a human donor in good health. The sequenced sample was CD4+ T cells from PBMCs. The chain carries TRBV20-1 and TRBJ2-3; maybe TRBD1 (6 bases). CDR3 sequence (DNA): TGCAGTGCTGCACAGGGTAGCACAGATACGCAGTATTTT. Its protein is CSAAQGSTDTQYF.